These T cell receptor beta chains were read from a single sample in a study of neoadjuvant nivolumab and ipilimumab in lung cancer. Using immunoSEQ multiplex PCR, the repertoire was profiled, and TCRdb retains in-frame clones only, with some absent. Of under 50,000 clones listed, around 89% are singletons. The sequences come from blood, collected before neoadjuvant nivolumab, alone or with ipilimumab. These receptor sequences come from an adult with non-small cell lung cancer. Some clones in this sample may be carry-over from other donors' samples. The CDR3 runs from the conserved cysteine through the conserved F or W. The D gene is left open where the match is weak.

v_gene	d_gene	CDR3aa
TRBV7-2	-	CASSLVWEETQYF
TRBV5-1	-	CASSLTGGANEQFF
TRBV6-5	TRBD2	CASRETSGGYEQYF
TRBV5-4	-	CASSHGGYGTSYNEQFF
TRBV5-1	-	CASSFSDPSNQPQHF
TRBV7-6	TRBD1	CASRTGTGKTGELFF
TRBV9	TRBD2	CASSVEILAGDMDEQFF
TRBV14	-	CASSQGRAVNLNEQFF
TRBV30	-	CAWSGTERDEKLFF
TRBV5-6	-	CASRFTSTDTQYF
TRBV5-1	-	CASSWGGQHNEQFF
TRBV6-5	-	CASSRDGNQPQHF
TRBV5-6	TRBD1	CASSGYRGQLYGYTF
TRBV9	-	CASSVGGSNQPQHF
TRBV5-1	TRBD1	CASSLGDRAEAFF
TRBV4-3	TRBD2	CASSQDGTSGRHEQYF
TRBV19	-	CASTVGGRENYGYTF
TRBV5-1	-	CASSLEARNIGTEAFF
TRBV6-6	-	CASRSTSSYNEQFF
TRBV9	TRBD2	CASSVSGRASETQYF
TRBV7-2	-	CASSPIFGNTYEQYF
TRBV11-1	-	CASSLTNSYTDTQYF
TRBV27	-	CASTVGGDNEQFF
TRBV6-1	TRBD1	CASSERQGVGTGELFF
TRBV5-6	-	CASSSGTTDTQYF
TRBV29-1	TRBD1	CSASGQSYEQYF
TRBV30	-	CAWTDGRSTDTQYF
TRBV29-1	TRBD1	CSVVQGVYEQYF
TRBV15	-	CATSPGERLAGETQYF
TRBV6-6	-	CASSRDSYNEQFF
TRBV2	TRBD1	CASRRTGLTEAFF
TRBV19	-	CASSDRNQPQHF
TRBV9	-	CASSDRVEGYNEQFF
TRBV30	TRBD1	CAWRPSGTVLTNYGYTF
TRBV19	-	CASSKRPDTGELFF
TRBV7-2	-	CASSKSGGVGETQYF
TRBV5-1	-	CASSLGTGGSGSTDTQYF
TRBV7-9	TRBD2	CASSLGDYSYEQYF
TRBV5-1	-	CASSPDSGLNTEAFF
TRBV5-5	-	CASSRSGRAVYEQYF
TRBV7-6	-	CASRSGQNTGELFF
TRBV6-1	-	CASSEAGPGDTEAFF
TRBV9	-	CASSVATGNYEQYF
TRBV30	-	CAWSGRAGEAFF
TRBV28	-	CASSSSVGTQYF
TRBV13	TRBD1	CASSLTGVYGYTF
TRBV6-7	-	CASSISRNTEAFF
TRBV29-1	-	CSVAGAQRYEQYF
TRBV11-3	-	CASSPKGGHEQFF
TRBV7-2	-	CASSPTPGAYEQYF